This T cell receptor beta chain derives from a study of radiotherapy plus CTLA-4 blockade in lung cancer (dated by TCRdb to about 2018). In terms of the full investigation: Objective responses occurred in around 19% of enrolled patients, and about 30% achieved disease control. Broader findings and caveats from the paper: After treatment with radiotherapy and ipilimumab, TCR clones that came from tumors expanded in the peripheral blood. Increased serum interferon-beta after radiation, together with early dynamic changes in blood T cell clones, were reported to be the strongest predictors of response.

CDR1 and CDR2 were assigned from the germline V gene (reference sequence) as SEHNR and FQNEAQ. V and J are trimmed by 5 bases and 5 bases, and the gene matches miss 13 bases of the junction. The CDR3 sequence holds 17 residues, the cysteine and phenylalanine included. Just CDR3 DNA is preserved here, 51 bases in frame from base 1. Library prep was done by the immunoSEQ multiplex PCR assay. TCRdb's version of the immuneACCESS table is confined to in-frame rearrangements and falls short of the full clone set. An unresolved V gene accounts for under half of the shortfall where checked; the remainder is of unknown origin. The sample table holds some 78,000 clones, of which more than 75% were seen once. More than 2% of the sample belongs to the ten largest clones. The study evaluated CTLA-4 blockade (ipilimumab) given together with focal radiation therapy in patients who had chemo-refractory metastatic non-small-cell lung cancer.

This clone was seen more than once but under ten times. Its antigen is not yet known. Nothing much larger sits one base from this clone, and base qualities are not available. The source was peripheral blood, collected from a patient treated with radiotherapy plus ipilimumab. The rearranged segments are TRBV7-9 and TRBJ2-2; 8 bases in the junction line up with TRBD1. The TCR was taken from a human donor with non-small cell lung cancer who had a partial response to radiotherapy plus ipilimumab. In nucleotide form, the sequence is TGTGCCAGCAGCCCCGGGACAGGCCTTCCTGGGACCGGGGAGCTGTTTTTT. Translated, this gives CASSPGTGLPGTGELFF.